Listed below are T cell receptor beta chains from one sample, sequenced in a study of blood T cell repertoires in COVID-19. Only in-frame clones appear in the TCRdb table, and some are missing; sequencing was by immunoSEQ multiplex PCR. This sample has approximately 200,000 clones, with approximately 90% found just once. The specimen sequenced was peripheral blood. The source of these receptors is a man aged 55 to 69 who had recovered from COVID-19. Both conserved end residues are part of each CDR3. Each record gives: J gene, V gene, CDR3 protein.

TRBJ2-2,TRBV6-1,CASSEQSANTGELFF
TRBJ1-5,TRBV10-3,CAIKRGDNQPQHF
TRBJ1-5,TRBV7-6,CASSYTPPARQQSAQHF
TRBJ1-5,TRBV6-5,CASSGDRERHQPQHF
TRBJ1-1,TRBV28,CASSPDRLNTEAFF
TRBJ2-5,TRBV2,CASSTGETQYF
TRBJ2-1,TRBV10-1,CASSERGSSYNEQFF
TRBJ1-1,TRBV29-1,CSVEGTGSTEAFF
TRBJ2-7,TRBV5-5,CASSLFQDKNGYF
TRBJ2-2,TRBV2,CASTGLGGELFF
TRBJ2-1,TRBV6-5,CASRTSAGGPVEQFF
TRBJ2-7,TRBV19,CASSPRDRGVDEQYF
TRBJ1-1,TRBV27,CASIPRTGAMNTEAFF
TRBJ1-1,TRBV11-3,CASSPGEGPMYTEAFF
TRBJ2-3,TRBV4-3,CASSQDPLAGGVTDTQYF
TRBJ2-3,TRBV18,CASSPVRGDTQYF
TRBJ2-6,TRBV19,CASSIAGVGANVLTF
TRBJ1-6,TRBV30,CAWSPLQAYNSPLHF
TRBJ1-5,TRBV15,CATSREGGTGQQPQHF
TRBJ2-7,TRBV4-3,CASSNRPGQGSYEQYF
TRBJ2-3,TRBV5-4,CASSLRLADTDTQYF
TRBJ1-2,TRBV6-5,CASSTFGDRGRGYTF
TRBJ2-2,TRBV7-9,CASSPIAGWDTGELFF
TRBJ1-5,TRBV28,CASSFDRGLIQPQHF
TRBJ1-4,TRBV9,CASSVGEATNEKLFF
TRBJ2-1,TRBV4-2,CASSHPGTGNNEQFF
TRBJ2-7,TRBV7-2,CASSPPSPPAGEQYF
TRBJ1-5,TRBV7-8,CASSRDRGSPQHF
TRBJ1-4,TRBV21-1,CASSKGGQVGEKLFF
TRBJ1-1,TRBV27,CASREGRGRFEAFF